This T cell receptor beta chain was observed in a study of blood T cell repertoires in COVID-19. The CDR3 spans 18 residues. Data came from immunoSEQ multiplex PCR; TCRdb stores just in-frame clones and leaves some out. Of over 150,000 clones in the sample, about 88% were seen once. Specimen: peripheral blood. The chain combines TRBV21-1 with TRBJ1-1. TRBV21-1 is given as a pseudogene. The TCR comes from a man in his forties or fifties who had recovered from COVID-19. The DNA of the CDR3 is TGTGCCAGCAGCAAAGTCATGCGGGCGGTTGGTAGGTGCACTGAAGCTTTCTTT. It yields the protein CASSKVMRAVGRCTEAFF.